This TCR beta chain comes out of a study of T cell responses to AZD1222 COVID-19 vaccine. Study-level results: Reportedly, nearly half the spike-specific TCRs target unmutated variant regions.

TCRdb's copy holds only in-frame clones and misses some; the assay was immunoSEQ multiplex PCR. The data hold about 56,000 clones, with 70% to 90% observed a single time. Germline CDR1 is MRHNA and CDR2 is SNTAGT. V lost 2 bases, J lost 8 bases, and 4 bases stayed unmatched. The CDR3 is 14 residues long. Notes on this clone: The target antigen is unknown.

V gene TRBV6-4 combines with J gene TRBJ1-4, with 8 nucleotides matching TRBD1. This TCR was sampled from an adult who received the AZD1222 COVID-19 vaccine. The material sequenced was peripheral blood, taken 28 days after the second AZD1222 dose. As DNA, the CDR3 is TGTGCCAGCAGTGACGGACAGGGAGGAGAAAAACTGTTTTTT. Translation gives CASSDGQGGEKLFF.